A selection of T cell receptor beta chains follows, all from one sample in a study of blood T cell repertoires in COVID-19. TCRdb's copy holds only in-frame clones and misses some; the assay was immunoSEQ multiplex PCR. Of about 160,000 clones detected, around 81% appear once; the ten largest clones hold 13%. Sequenced: peripheral blood. The receptors were gathered from a man aged 65 to 85 who had recovered from COVID-19. Each CDR3 is given with its conserved first and last residue. A D gene is named only where the DNA matches it firmly. The size of a clone is reported for some rows only, either as once, few or many, or as a class for expanded clones.

TRBJ1-2	TRBV6-5	-	-	13	CASRQPGISGYTF	TGTGCCAGCCGGCAGCCAGGGATAAGCGGCTACACCTTC
TRBJ1-4	TRBV5-1	-	TRBD1	15	CASSQDRVMNEKLFF	TGCGCCAGCAGCCAAGACAGGGTGATGAATGAAAAACTGTTTTTT
TRBJ2-7	TRBV11-2	-	-	14	CASSFGDNSYEQYF	TGTGCCAGCAGCTTCGGGGACAACTCCTACGAGCAGTACTTC
TRBJ1-6	TRBV3-1/TRBV3-2	-	-	14	CASSSGTRNSPLHF	TGTGCCAGCAGCTCCGGGACACGGAATTCACCCCTCCACTTT
TRBJ2-7	TRBV9	-	TRBD1	14	CASSTSGTAYEQYF	TGTGCCAGCAGCACATCCGGGACAGCCTACGAGCAGTACTTC
TRBJ2-5	TRBV9	-	TRBD2	15	CASSVGTSGGETQYF	TGTGCCAGCAGCGTAGGTACTAGCGGCGGGGAGACCCAGTACTTC
TRBJ2-1	TRBV7-9	-	TRBD2	14	CASSFSGGANEQFF	TGTGCCAGCAGCTTTAGCGGGGGTGCTAATGAGCAGTTCTTC
TRBJ1-2	TRBV5-6	-	TRBD1	15	CASSILTGDNYGYTF	TGTGCCAGCAGCATCTTGACAGGGGACAACTATGGCTACACCTTC
TRBJ1-1	TRBV7-2	-	TRBD1	14	CASSTHTGVTEAFF	TGTGCCAGCAGCACCCACACAGGGGTCACTGAAGCTTTCTTT
TRBJ2-1	TRBV4-1	-	TRBD2	17	CASSPAAGLAGENEQFF	TGCGCCAGCAGCCCGGCGGCAGGACTAGCGGGAGAGAATGAGCAGTTCTTC
TRBJ1-2	TRBV19	few	-	17	CASSIGLSAAANYGYTF	TGTGCCAGTAGTATAGGGCTGTCGGCGGCAGCTAACTATGGCTACACCTTC
TRBJ2-2	TRBV9	once	TRBD2	17	CASSVAPSGMSTGELFF	TGTGCCAGCAGCGTAGCCCCTAGCGGGATGTCAACCGGGGAGCTGTTTTTT
TRBJ2-7	TRBV6-2/TRBV6-3	once	TRBD2	15	CASSKLAGRPYEQYF	TGTGCCAGCAGCAAACTAGCGGGACGTCCCTACGAGCAGTACTTC
TRBJ2-2	TRBV19	-	-	12	CASMFETGELFF	TGTGCCAGTATGTTCGAGACCGGGGAGCTGTTTTTT
TRBJ1-1	TRBV9	-	TRBD1	14	CASARDRANTEAFF	TGTGCCAGCGCACGGGACAGGGCTAACACTGAAGCTTTCTTT
TRBJ2-7	TRBV15	-	-	15	CATSREQAQSYEQYF	TGTGCCACCAGCAGAGAACAGGCCCAGTCCTACGAGCAGTACTTC
TRBJ1-4	TRBV4-1	-	-	16	CASSQAGWEGDEKLFF	TGCGCCAGCAGCCAAGCCGGTTGGGAGGGCGATGAAAAACTGTTTTTT
TRBJ2-7	TRBV27	-	TRBD2	15	CASSPASGRALEQYF	TGTGCCAGCAGTCCCGCTAGCGGGAGGGCCCTCGAGCAGTACTTC
TRBJ2-1	TRBV4-1	-	-	16	CASSLPSPGYRKEQFF	TGCGCCAGCAGCCTTCCGTCGCCGGGGTACAGAAAAGAGCAGTTCTTC
TRBJ1-6	TRBV5-5	few	TRBD1	13	CASSVTGEANLHF	TGTGCCAGCAGCGTAACAGGGGAGGCTAACCTCCACTTT
TRBJ2-5	TRBV5-1	-	-	14	CASSLGGSGETQYF	TGCGCCAGCAGCTTGGGGGGCTCGGGTGAGACCCAGTACTTC
TRBJ2-7	TRBV5-1	few	TRBD2	15	CASSLDGLAPYEQYF	TGCGCCAGCAGCTTGGACGGACTAGCGCCTTACGAGCAGTACTTC
TRBJ2-3	TRBV7-9	-	TRBD2	17	CASRGTSVTVSTDTQYF	TGTGCCAGCAGGGGGACTAGCGTGACCGTGAGCACAGATACGCAGTATTTT